A single sample gave rise to the 9 T cell receptor beta chains below, sequenced in a study of T cells in Graves' hyperthyroidism and ophthalmopathy. Template material for amplifying TCR beta CDR3 regions consisted of RNA transcripts. The HTBI primer set served for first-round RT-PCR of the TCR CDR3. TCRdb fed the multiplex PCR reads into MiXCR, producing one record per CDR3 protein. There are 600,000 or so distinct CDR3 sequences in the sample; more than 14% occur only once, and under 15% lies in the top ten. Sequencing was performed on blood. Receptor source: a woman in her forties or fifties with Graves' ophthalmopathy.

This clonotype has at least ten counts. The chain employs TRBV10-3 and TRBJ2-7, with a possible D match to TRBD2 (5 bases). Germline assignment: CDR1 ENHRY and CDR2 SYGVKD. V shed 3 bases and J shed 7 bases, with 16 bases lying between them. The CDR3 is 14 residues long. CDR3 region: CAISDEVTGLEQYF. The CDR3 coding sequence is TGTGCCATCAGTGATGAAGTTACGGGGTTGGAGCAGTACTTC.

This clonotype was seen at least ten times. The chain links TRBV12-3 or TRBV12-4 to TRBJ2-2; D not certain. Trimming took off 4 bases at V and 8 bases at J, with 8 bases between the two ends. The CDR3 is made up of 12 amino acids. The CDR3 reads CASSSRPGELFF. The CDR3 bases are TGTGCCAGCAGTTCCCGGCCTGGGGAGCTGTTTTTT.

This clonotype was recorded many times. The chain combines TRBV20-1 with TRBJ2-7; 9 bases map to TRBD2. Germline trimming cut 0 bases from V and 3 bases from J; bases unmatched to any gene: 6. The CDR3 is made up of 15 amino acids. The V gene's germline CDR1 is DFQATT and CDR2 SNEGSKA (reference sequence). The CDR3 DNA reads TGCAGTGCTAGAGATCGGGCGGGAGGGTACTACGAGCAGTACTTC. Its protein product is CSARDRAGGYYEQYF.

This clonotype was found many times. The gene calls are TRBV28 and TRBJ2-2; D not resolved. The V gene's germline CDR1 is MDHEN and CDR2 SYDVKM. The length of the CDR3 is 11 residues. V was trimmed by 5 bases and J by 8 bases, leaving 6 bases between them. The CDR3 is CASSARGELFF. The CDR3, as DNA: TGTGCCAGCAGTGCTCGTGGGGAGCTGTTTTTT.

The table lists this clonotype with many counts. This rearrangement joins TRBV7-9 to TRBJ1-2; D might be TRBD1 (5 bases). Trimming pared 1 base from V and 3 bases from J, leaving 9 bases between. CDR3 length equals 14 residues. CDR1 and CDR2 (germline): SEHNR, FQNEAQ (reference sequence). Here the CDR3 reads CASSLDGGDYGYTF. CDR3 nucleotides: TGTGCCAGCAGCTTAGATGGGGGAGACTATGGCTACACCTTC.

At least ten counts were recorded for this clonotype. The chain combines TRBV7-8 with TRBJ2-3; D call uncertain. Germline assignment: CDR1 SGHVS and CDR2 FQNEAQ. Trimming cost V 1 base and J 1 base, with 9 bases left between them. The CDR3 is 15 amino acids. CDR3 nucleotide sequence: TGTGCCAGCAGCTTAGTGAGACCCGGCACAGATACGCAGTATTTT. It is translated as CASSLVRPGTDTQYF.

This clonotype was observed at least ten times. The rearrangement joins TRBV28 to TRBJ2-7; 7 positions agree with TRBD2. V was pared by 1 base and J by 2 bases, with 5 bases of the junction left unmatched. The CDR3 is made up of 15 amino acids. The germline CDR1 and CDR2 sequences are MDHEN and SYDVKM. The CDR3 DNA sequence: TGTGCCAGCAGTTTATACCGGGAGGTCGCCTACGAGCAGTACTTC. Encoded protein: CASSLYREVAYEQYF.

In nucleotides, the CDR3 is TGTGCCAGCAGCGTAGAGGCGGGGTCCTCCTACAATGAGCAGTTCTTC. Protein product: CASSVEAGSSYNEQFF. The chain combines TRBV9 with TRBJ2-1; TRBD2 might be the D (6 bases). The CDR3 sequence is 16 residues long. The V end lost 0 bases, the J end lost 0 bases, and 10 bases lay between the germline ends. CDR1 is SGDLS, CDR2 YYNGEE, per germline. Filled out from reference TRBV9 and TRBJ2-1, the complete variable domain reads DSGVTQTPKHLITATGQRVTLRCSPRSGDLSVYWYQQSLDQGLQFLIQYYNGEERAKGNILERFSAQQFPDLHSELNLSSLELGDSALYFCASSVEAGSSYNEQFFGPGTRLTVL.

Many counts were recorded for this clonotype. This chain links TRBV11-2 with TRBJ2-7; D is perhaps TRBD1 (5 bases). V lost 5 bases and J lost 3, with 11 bases in between. Looked up from germline, CDR1 is SGHAT and CDR2 is FQNNGV. The CDR3 contains 13 residues. CDR3 coding DNA: TGTGCCAGCAGCCTGGGGCTAGTCTACGAGCAGTACTTC. Translated: CASSLGLVYEQYF.